This TCR beta chain is drawn from a study of T cell responses to AZD1222 COVID-19 vaccine. Remarks on this clone: What it binds is unknown.

Here immunoSEQ multiplex PCR was the method, and the copy in TCRdb shows in-frame clones only, minus some. This repertoire shows some 50,000 clones, about 88% found once; its top ten account for approximately 5.3%. The study's findings and limits: AZD1222 recipients seropositive at baseline numbered only 5 or 6. Repertoire samples came only from after the peak T cell response.

The germline V gene has CDR1 MNHEY and CDR2 SVGAGI. The CDR3 runs 12 residues. Deletions cut 8 bases from V and 7 bases from J, with 11 bases between. The rearrangement uses TRBV6-5 and TRBJ1-4, with a tentative D call TRBD1 (5 bases). The source is an adult who received the AZD1222 COVID-19 vaccine. The sample consisted of peripheral blood, taken 28 days after the second AZD1222 dose. Here the CDR3 DNA reads TGTGCCAGCCGCCGACAGTCTGAAAAACTGTTTTTT. This gives the protein CASRRQSEKLFF.